Sequencing of this T cell receptor (beta chain) was carried out in a study of blood T cell repertoires in COVID-19 (dated by TCRdb to 2019 to 2021). The study in broad terms: Collaborator samples came from the United States, Italy and Spain and covered acute and convalescent phases of COVID-19. The repertoires were released in a freely available public database meant as a resource for research on the immune response to SARS-CoV-2. The dataset comprised deeply sampled blood TCRbeta repertoires from subjects exposed to, actively infected with, or recovered from COVID-19. The prospective study material was composed of cDNA or gDNA derived from T cells, B-cell-depleted T cells, or PBMCs. Where available, HLA class I and class II types were taken from metadata supplied by the sample provider and were not determined by assay-based typing. A de-identified subject ID, COVID-19 status, age in years and sex were almost always included in the sample metadata. The samples were drawn from the first 160 participants of the ongoing ImmuneRACE study and from over a thousand subjects provided by 6 global collaborators.

Each collaborating institution followed its own protocols to collect whole blood in K2EDTA tubes. For TCRbeta analysis, collaborators shipped samples in one of three forms: frozen whole blood, isolated PBMCs, or DNA extracted from either of those sample types. V is reduced by 5 bases and J by 5 bases, leaving a spacing of 6 bases between them. CDR1 is given as LGHDT and CDR2 as YNNKEL, both from the germline V gene (reference sequence). Inclusive of the bounding cysteine and phenylalanine, the CDR3 is 11 residues long. The kept DNA is CDR3 alone, 33 bases in frame from the first base. Summary of the overall study and its limitations: How much clinical and demographic metadata was included differed by source and by participant, and the metadata was provided uncurated.

This clone came up a few times. The antigen this receptor binds is unknown. No clone much larger than this one lies a single base away; base qualities are absent. The immunoSEQ Assay, a bias-controlled multiplex PCR, was used to amplify TCRbeta CDR3 regions from genomic DNA. The authors' analysis ran thus. The number of nucleated cells in each sample was estimated from the amplification of reference gene primers within the assay. To quantify the absolute abundance of each unique TCRbeta CDR3 rearrangement, sequence reads were collapsed and filtered. For each sample, productive Simpson clonality was calculated as the square root of Simpson's diversity index across productive rearrangements. TCRdb carries this immuneACCESS record with in-frame sequences only. Its versions omit some clonotypes, under half of them owing to an unresolved V gene in the studies checked, with the rest unexplained. V and J calls and clone size come straight from that table; D and trimming were deduced from the DNA. A total of some 78,000 clones appear in this sample, roughly 85% of them only once. The ten largest clones capture approximately 4.9% of the sample.

The sample was peripheral blood. This receptor was obtained from a woman over 75 with active or convalescent COVID-19. The rearrangement joined TRBV3-1 (or the pseudogene TRBV3-2) to TRBJ1-1; too little of a D gene remains to name it. The bases are TGTGCCAGCAGCGGACTGACTGAAGCTTTCTTT. Protein translation: CASSGLTEAFF.